A single T cell receptor (beta chain) is shown here with its context. Its specificity is not known. 60 Vbeta and 13 Jbeta primers were used in PCR. Here immunoSEQ multiplex PCR was the method, and the copy in TCRdb shows in-frame clones only, minus some. This table has around 190,000 clones, 65% to 80% appearing once. The data belong to a study of cytomegalovirus exposure and HLA in healthy donors. Whole-study findings and limits: A later analysis linked a missense DCLRE1C variant to TCR beta V- and J-gene trimming. Beyond CMV serostatus, there was no information to go on about immune exposure.

The sequenced material came from PBMCs. The TCR was taken from a woman aged 40-49 years in good health and CMV-seronegative.

CDR3 amino acids: CAWTRGLAGEETQYF. The CDR3 DNA is TGTGCCTGGACCCGAGGACTAGCGGGAGAAGAGACCCAGTACTTC. The J gene is TRBJ2-5, the V gene TRBV30, with TRBD2 matching over 13 bases. With 4 bases clipped from V and 3 bases from J, the junction kept 5 bases outside the gene matches. Germline V gene sequence: CDR1 GTSNPN, CDR2 SVGIG (reference sequence). This CDR3 has 15 amino acids. The entire variable domain, with the rest obtained from reference TRBV30 and TRBJ2-5, is as follows: SQTIHQWPATLVQPVGSPLSLECTVEGTSNPNLYWYRQAAGRGLQLLFYSVGIGQISSEVPQNLSASRPQDRQFILSSKKLLLSDSGFYLCAWTRGLAGEETQYFGPGTRLLVL.